These T cell receptor beta chains were read from a single sample in a study of CD8 T cells in ankylosing spondylitis. One entry per CDR3 protein results from TCRdb running MiXCR on the 5' RACE reads. The sample lists 180,000 or so distinct CDR3 sequences; around a tenth were seen once. The sample comprised blood, either unsorted or a sorted T cell fraction (not recorded which). These receptors all come from a male donor with ankylosing spondylitis or in good health (not recorded which). Both conserved end residues are part of each CDR3. D genes are given only for firm matches. Clone size is shown for a subset of rows, as once, few, many or a class of expanded clone.

CDR3 DNA	CDR3 protein	V gene	clone size	J gene	D gene
TGTGCCAGCTCAACAAGGGCGGCAAAAAACATTCAGTACTTC	CASSTRAAKNIQYF	TRBV12-3/TRBV12-4	-	TRBJ2-4	-
TGTGCCAGCAGCCAAGATGCAACCAATGAGCAGTTCTTC	CASSQDATNEQFF	TRBV4-2	many	TRBJ2-1	-
TGTGCCAGCAGTATAAAGAGCGGGGGGGCCCCGGGAGGCACAGATACGCAGTATTTT	CASSIKSGGAPGGTDTQYF	TRBV7-8	-	TRBJ2-3	TRBD2
TGTGCCAGCAGTATAGGACAGATTCGCCCTTTAGCCAAAAACATTCAGTACTTC	CASSIGQIRPLAKNIQYF	TRBV6-2/TRBV6-3	many	TRBJ2-4	-
TGTGCCATCAGGGTGACTGAAGGCCCTAACACCGGGGAGCTGTTTTTT	CAIRVTEGPNTGELFF	TRBV10-3	many	TRBJ2-2	-
TGTGCCAACAGCTTCATTAGGGGAGATACGCAGTATTTT	CANSFIRGDTQYF	TRBV7-6	-	TRBJ2-3	-
TGTGCCGCAGGGAGACCGGGACAGGGCTCTGGAAACACCATATATTTT	CAAGRPGQGSGNTIYF	TRBV6-1	-	TRBJ1-3	TRBD1
TGTGCCAGCAGTAATACGGGACTTTTGGAAGAGACCCAGTACTTC	CASSNTGLLEETQYF	TRBV6-5	few	TRBJ2-5	-
TGTGCCAGCAGCCACGTAGAAGGGCAAGAGAATTTAGGGGAGACCCAGTACTTC	CASSHVEGQENLGETQYF	TRBV4-2	many	TRBJ2-5	-
TGCGCCAGCAGGGTTGATAGCAATCAGCCCCAGCATTTT	CASRVDSNQPQHF	TRBV5-1	many	TRBJ1-5	-
TGCAGCGTTGATGGAGGGGCGGAAGCTTTCTTT	CSVDGGAEAFF	TRBV29-1	many	TRBJ1-1	-
TGCGCCAGCAGCGCCGGACAGGATCTAAACATTCAGTACTTC	CASSAGQDLNIQYF	TRBV5-1	many	TRBJ2-4	TRBD1
TGCGCCAGCAGCCGGACAGGGGTAACTAATGAAAAACTGTTTTTT	CASSRTGVTNEKLFF	TRBV5-1	-	TRBJ1-4	TRBD1